Below, 18 T cell receptor beta chains from the same sample are listed, as sequenced in a study of molecular identifiers for immune sequencing clone quantification. TCRdb reprocessed the PCR reads via MiXCR and lists one record per CDR3 protein. Of some 70,000 distinct CDR3 sequences listed, 15% to 20% were seen once; the top ten hold approximately 1.5%. The sequenced material came from naive CD8+ T cells from blood, with Jurkat cell RNA spiked in. Described subset: FACS-sorted CD8+CD4-CCR7+CD45RA+ naive T cells. The origin of the receptors is a human donor in good health. Some libraries in this study had Jurkat cell RNA spiked in.

As regards this clonotype: A much larger clone lies one base from this, so it may be a read error. This chain's CDR3 is CATRAPEKPFF. CDR3 in DNA: TGTGCCACCAGGGCTCCTGAAAAACCGTTTTTT. This sequence joins TRBV15 and TRBJ1-4; D not certain. The CDR3 spans 11 residues. CDR1 and CDR2 from the germline V gene are LNHNV and YYDKDF (reference sequence).

This clonotype was counted only a few times. The CDR3 here is CASSLWKNEQFF. For the CDR3, the DNA is TGTGCCAGCAGTTTATGGAAGAATGAGCAGTTCTTC. The chain carries TRBV12-3 or TRBV12-4 and TRBJ2-1; D is undetermined. The CDR3 consists of 12 residues. Trimming stripped 2 bases from V and 7 bases from J, with 6 bases between.

This chain uses TRBV11-2 with TRBJ1-4; D gene uncertain. V was clipped by 6 bases and J by 11 bases, with 16 bases between them. The CDR3 length is 13 residues. The germline V gene encodes CDR1 SGHAT and CDR2 FQNNGV. This chain's CDR3 is CASSFRAGEKLFF. The CDR3 DNA follows: TGTGCCAGCAGTTTCCGGGCCGGGGAGAAACTGTTTTTT.

This clonotype showed up many times. The chain joins TRBV7-9 to TRBJ2-7, with 14 bases aligning to TRBD2. V lost 4 bases to trimming and J lost 3 bases; unmatched junction nucleotides: 2. CDR3 length equals 15 residues. CDR1 and CDR2 (germline): SEHNR, FQNEAQ (reference sequence). The CDR3 sequence: CASSWTSGRFYEQYF. For the CDR3, the DNA is TGTGCCAGCAGCTGGACTAGCGGGAGGTTCTACGAGCAGTACTTC. Supplemented by reference TRBV7-9 and TRBJ2-7, the full variable domain reads DTGVSQNPRHKITKRGQNVTFRCDPISEHNRLYWYRQTLGQGPEFLTYFQNEAQLEKSRLLSDRFSAERPKGSFSTLEIQRTEQGDSAMYLCASSWTSGRFYEQYFGPGTRLTVT.

This clonotype was seen at least ten times. The rearrangement joins TRBV28 to TRBJ1-1, with D unclear. Germline assignment: CDR1 MDHEN and CDR2 SYDVKM. The CDR3 has 14 amino acids. V was shortened by 9 bases and J by 4 bases, with 18 bases between the two germline ends. CDR3 in DNA: TGTGCCAGTACGACCGGGGTCTTGGGCACTGAAGCTTTCTTT. This sequence encodes CASTTGVLGTEAFF.

Many counts were recorded for this clonotype. The chain employs TRBV14 and TRBJ1-4; D is unclear. Trimming removed 0 bases from V and 13 bases from J, with 9 bases in between. CDR3 length: 12 amino acids. Per the germline V gene, CDR1 is SGHDN and CDR2 is FVKESK. This chain's CDR3 is CASSQEDVGLFF. The CDR3 nucleotides are TGTGCCAGCAGCCAAGAGGACGTCGGACTGTTTTTT. Full variable domain (rest looked up from reference TRBV14 and TRBJ1-4): EAGVTQFPSHSVIEKGQTVTLRCDPISGHDNLYWYRRVMGKEIKFLLHFVKESKQDESGMPNNRFLAERTGGTYSTLKVQPAELEDSGVYFCASSQEDVGLFFGSGTQLSVL.

This clonotype was observed a few times. The gene calls are TRBV7-9 and TRBJ2-1; tentative D call: TRBD2 (5 bases). Deletions cut 4 bases from V and 8 bases from J, with 18 bases between. Germline-derived CDR1 and CDR2 are SEHNR and FQNEAQ (reference sequence). This CDR3 is 15 amino acids long. CDR3 bases: TGTGCCAGCAGCTGGGTAGTAATTGGGAGCGATGAGCAGTTCTTC. Amino acid sequence: CASSWVVIGSDEQFF.

This clonotype showed up many times. The chain has TRBV7-9 and TRBJ2-1, with TRBD2 matching over 9 bases. V trimming: 7 bases; J trimming: 4 bases; junction bases outside the gene matches: 8. Germline CDR1 and CDR2: SEHNR and FQNEAQ (reference sequence). The CDR3 sequence is 15 residues long. The CDR3 region has the DNA TGTGCCAGCATAAATCAACTAGCGGGTTACAATGAGCAGTTCTTC. This codes for CASINQLAGYNEQFF.

The chain employs TRBV30 and TRBJ2-7, with D possibly called TRBD1 or TRBD2 (6 bases each). V was trimmed by 5 bases and J by 3 bases, leaving 14 bases between them. Looked up from germline, CDR1 is GTSNPN and CDR2 is SVGIG (reference sequence). The CDR3 runs to 13 residues. CDR3 sequence: CAWEGGYIYEQYF. The CDR3 DNA reads TGTGCCTGGGAGGGGGGCTACATCTACGAGCAGTACTTC.

Only a few counts were recorded for this clonotype. The chain links TRBV27 to TRBJ1-2, with D perhaps TRBD1 (5 bases). V dropped 3 bases and J dropped 2 bases, with 16 bases sitting between them. Germline V gene lookup returns CDR1 MNHEY and CDR2 SMNVEV (reference sequence). This CDR3 has 16 residues. CDR3 in amino acids: CASSFDPGRPNYGYTF. CDR3 nucleotide sequence: TGTGCCAGCAGTTTCGACCCGGGACGGCCGAACTATGGCTACACCTTC.

There are many counts of this clonotype. The chain joins TRBV3-1 to TRBJ1-5, with D possibly being TRBD1 (5 bases). Germline V lookup: CDR1 LGHDT, CDR2 YNNKEL (reference sequence). V lost 0 bases and J lost 7, with 7 bases in between. The CDR3 consists of 13 residues. CDR3 bases: TGTGCCAGCAGCCAAGAGGGGGGGCAGCCCCAGCATTTT. This sequence encodes CASSQEGGQPQHF. The whole variable domain, remainder taken from reference TRBV3-1 and TRBJ1-5, is DTAVSQTPKYLVTQMGNDKSIKCEQNLGHDTMYWYKQDSKKFLKIMFSYNNKELIINETVPNRFSPKSPDKAHLNLHINSLELGDSAVYFCASSQEGGQPQHFGDGTRLSIL.

The chain carries TRBV19 and TRBJ2-1; a weak D match, TRBD2 (5 bases). V dropped 3 bases and J dropped 1 base, with 10 bases sitting between them. The CDR3 length is 15 residues. Germline CDR1 and CDR2: LNHDA and SQIVND (reference sequence). The chain's CDR3 is CASSIRPGSYNEQFF. The CDR3, as DNA: TGTGCCAGTAGTATTCGGCCGGGATCCTACAATGAGCAGTTCTTC.

This chain uses TRBV29-1 with TRBJ2-3; 8 nucleotides agree with TRBD1. Per the germline V gene, CDR1 is SQVTM and CDR2 is ANQGSEA. The CDR3 is made up of 15 amino acids. The CDR3 DNA is TGCGGCTCCCAAAGGGCGGACAGGGTTGCAGATACGCAGTATTTT. Translated: CGSQRADRVADTQYF.

This clonotype showed up just a few times. Since a much larger clone is just one base distant, this may be a read error. The chain employs TRBV11-1 and TRBJ2-7; weak D call: TRBD2 (5 bases). CDR3 length: 12 amino acids. Germline loops: CDR1 SGHAT, CDR2 FQDESV (reference sequence). V was shortened by 8 bases and J by 5 bases, with 13 bases between the two germline ends. CDR3: CASALGGDEQYF. The CDR3 DNA sequence: TGTGCCAGCGCCCTTGGAGGTGACGAGCAGTACTTC.

This clonotype was counted at least ten times. The V gene is TRBV20-1, the J gene TRBJ1-6; 7 nucleotides line up with TRBD1. The V and J ends lost 4 bases and 3 bases, in that order; junction bases with no gene match: 15. The CDR3 sequence is 18 residues long. Germline V lookup: CDR1 DFQATT, CDR2 SNEGSKA (reference sequence). CDR3 sequence (DNA): TGCAGTGCTACACCTAGGTCCGGGACAGCTAACTATAATTCACCCCTCCACTTT. Its translation: CSATPRSGTANYNSPLHF.

This clonotype came up a few times. One junction end disagrees with the germline gene, perhaps due to a read error. The chain carries TRBV11-3 and TRBJ1-1; 7 bases match TRBD1. The germline gives CDR1 SGHNT, CDR2 YENEEA. The CDR3 extends over 16 amino acids. CDR3 nucleotides: TGTGCCAGCAGCTTAGGGTCCCCAGGGGGTAGGACTGATGCTTTCTTT. It translates to CASSLGSPGGRTDAFF.

The chain combines TRBV25-1 with TRBJ1-2; TRBD1 might be the D (5 bases). This CDR3 contains 16 residues. CDR1 is MGHDK and CDR2 is SYGVNS in the germline V gene. With 1 base removed from V and 5 bases from J, the gap between germline ends came to 17 bases. The CDR3 bases are TGTGCCAGCAGTGAATTTTCGACAGCCCTTTGGTATGGCTACACCTTC. This translates into CASSEFSTALWYGYTF.

This clonotype was observed a few times. The gene calls are TRBV12-3 or TRBV12-4 and TRBJ1-6; D is perhaps TRBD1 (5 bases). V lost 5 bases and J lost 10, with 21 bases in between. The CDR3 runs 16 residues. The CDR3 region has the DNA TGTGCCAGCAGTCCTCAGGGCCCCGGCTGGGGGTCACCCCTCCACTTT. Amino acid sequence: CASSPQGPGWGSPLHF.